A single sample gave rise to the 18 T cell receptor beta chains below, sequenced in a study of blood T cell repertoires in COVID-19. Sequencing was performed with immunoSEQ multiplex PCR; in TCRdb, only in-frame clones are kept and a portion is missing. The data show some 130,000 clones, 84% seen once. Sequencing used PBMCs or T cells enriched from blood (not recorded which). Receptor source: a man aged 40-49 years with acute COVID-19.

This chain links TRBV19 with TRBJ1-5; D is unresolved. This CDR3 has 14 residues. V was clipped by 5 bases and J by 5 bases, with 13 bases between them. Germline V CDR1 and CDR2: LNHDA, SQIVND (reference sequence). The CDR3 DNA reads as TGTGCCAGTAGTCCCCGAGGACTCGATCAGCCCCAGCATTTT. This sequence encodes CASSPRGLDQPQHF.

This clone showed up just a few times. The chain links TRBV29-1 to TRBJ1-1; possible D gene TRBD1, 6 bases. The CDR3 totals 13 residues. Trimming cost V 3 bases and J 1 base, with 9 bases left between them. Germline V CDR1 and CDR2: SQVTM, ANQGSEA. Here the CDR3 DNA reads TGCAGCGTTGAGAGGGGGAGGAACACTGAAGCTTTCTTT. Residues: CSVERGRNTEAFF.

In its sample, this clone was seen once. This specimen includes other DNA sequences encoding the same CDR3. This chain joins TRBV10-1 and TRBJ2-2; 9 positions match TRBD1. CDR1 is WNHNN and CDR2 is SYGVQD in the germline V gene (reference sequence). Trimming at V came to 6 bases and at J to 5 bases, leaving 4 bases not matched to a gene. This CDR3 spans 14 amino acids. As DNA, the CDR3 is TGCGCCAGCAGCCGGGACAGGGTAACCGGGGAGCTGTTTTTT. The encoded protein is CASSRDRVTGELFF.

The chain combines TRBV7-2 with TRBJ1-2, with D maybe TRBD1 (6 bases). CDR3 length equals 15 residues. Trimming left V 4 bases short and J 2 bases short, with 14 bases between. CDR1 is SGHTA, CDR2 FQGNSA, per germline. The CDR3 region has the DNA TGTGCCAGCAGCTCACAAACAGGGATCAACTATGGCTACACCTTC. Translation gives CASSSQTGINYGYTF.

This clone was seen just once. V and J are TRBV11-2 and TRBJ2-7; TRBD2 matches 8 bases. The V segment lost 1 base and the J segment 6 bases; nucleotides outside the gene matches: 8. The CDR3 runs 15 residues. The germline V gene has CDR1 SGHAT and CDR2 FQNNGV. The CDR3 here is CASSLASGLGAEQYF. The CDR3 coding sequence is TGTGCCAGCAGCTTAGCTTCGGGACTAGGGGCCGAGCAGTACTTC.

This clone was seen a few times. The chain has TRBV7-2 and TRBJ2-7, with 7 bases identical to TRBD2. CDR1 is SGHTA and CDR2 is FQGNSA in the germline V gene. This CDR3 has 16 residues. The ends lost 1 base at V and 1 base at J; junction bases unmatched: 7. CDR3 region: CASSLGPRGGSYEQYF. The CDR3, as DNA: TGTGCCAGCAGCTTAGGACCGAGGGGAGGGTCCTACGAGCAGTACTTC.

This CDR3 reads CASSIGGAHTEAFF. For the CDR3, the DNA is TGTGCCAGCAGCATTGGGGGGGCCCACACTGAAGCTTTCTTT. The chain has TRBV5-8 and TRBJ1-1, with TRBD1 as a possible D gene (6 bases). CDR1 is SGHTS, CDR2 YDEGEE, per germline. CDR3 length: 14 amino acids. V was cut by 4 bases and J by 3 bases, with 13 bases left in between.

The chain is built from TRBV7-9 and TRBJ2-7; D is uncertain. Deletions cut 1 base from V and 0 bases from J, with 7 bases between. Looked up from germline, CDR1 is SEHNR and CDR2 is FQNEAQ (reference sequence). The CDR3 is made up of 14 amino acids. The CDR3 DNA reads as TGTGCCAGCAGCTTAGGTAGTGCCTCCTACGAGCAGTACTTC. As protein: CASSLGSASYEQYF. Drawing the rest from reference TRBV7-9 and TRBJ2-7, the complete variable domain is DTGVSQNPRHKITKRGQNVTFRCDPISEHNRLYWYRQTLGQGPEFLTYFQNEAQLEKSRLLSDRFSAERPKGSFSTLEIQRTEQGDSAMYLCASSLGSASYEQYFGPGTRLTVT.

This clone was seen a few times. The V call is TRBV5-4, the J call TRBJ1-2; possible D gene TRBD1, 5 bases. This CDR3 has 13 amino acids. Germline values: CDR1 SGHNT, CDR2 YYREEE (reference sequence). Deletions cut 2 bases from V and 6 bases from J, with 11 bases between. CDR3: CASSFKGVDGYTF. The CDR3 nucleotides read TGTGCCAGCAGCTTCAAAGGGGTAGATGGCTACACCTTC. Drawing the rest from reference TRBV5-4 and TRBJ1-2, the complete variable domain is ETGVTQSPTHLIKTRGQQVTLRCSSQSGHNTVSWYQQALGQGPQFIFQYYREEENGRGNFPPRFSGLQFPNYSSELNVNALELDDSALYLCASSFKGVDGYTFGSGTRLTVV.

The chain links TRBV5-1 to TRBJ2-7, with a tentative D call TRBD2 (6 bases). From germline, CDR1 is SGHRS and CDR2 YFSETQ. V was clipped by 4 bases and J by 1 base, with 18 bases between them. The CDR3 extends over 16 amino acids. The CDR3 loop is CASSPLFSGASYEQYF. The CDR3 nucleotides are TGCGCCAGCAGCCCCCTATTTAGCGGTGCTTCCTACGAGCAGTACTTC.

The CDR3 region has the DNA TGTGCCAGCAGTTTAAGGGGGAGAGGGTGGGAGACCCAGTACTTC. Its protein product is CASSLRGRGWETQYF. This chain joins TRBV27 and TRBJ2-5, with D perhaps TRBD1 (6 bases). The CDR3 has 15 residues. Germline V lookup: CDR1 MNHEY, CDR2 SMNVEV (reference sequence). Deletions cut 2 bases from V and 5 bases from J, with 15 bases between.

This clone was detected only once. V usage is TRBV27 and J usage is TRBJ1-2; tentative D call: TRBD1 (5 bases). Per germline, CDR1 MNHEY and CDR2 SMNVEV (reference sequence). This CDR3 has 12 residues. The ends were cut back, 5 bases at V and 12 bases at J, with 16 bases in the middle. The CDR3 spells CASSPRGIVHTF. CDR3 in DNA: TGTGCCAGCAGTCCACGGGGGATCGTCCACACCTTC.

The chain uses TRBV6-5 and TRBJ1-2; 7 bases are shared with TRBD1. This CDR3 has 16 residues. The ends lost 4 bases at V and 2 bases at J; junction bases unmatched: 10. Germline CDR1 is MNHEY and CDR2 is SVGAGI. CDR3 sequence reads: CASSFQAGTENYGYTF. DNA of the CDR3: TGTGCCAGCAGTTTTCAAGCCGGGACAGAGAACTATGGCTACACCTTC.

V gene TRBV15 combines with J gene TRBJ2-1; 8 nucleotides match TRBD2. The CDR3 is made up of 16 amino acids. Trimming removed 0 bases from V and 0 bases from J; junction bases left unmatched: 1. Germline CDR1 LNHNV, CDR2 YYDKDF (reference sequence). CDR3 sequence (DNA): TGTGCCACCAGCAGAGAAGGGACTAGCTCCTACAATGAGCAGTTCTTC. This gives the protein CATSREGTSSYNEQFF.

The genes are TRBV12-3 or TRBV12-4 and TRBJ1-4, with TRBD1 identical over 7 bases. Germline trimming cut 8 bases from V and 5 bases from J; bases unmatched to any gene: 5. The CDR3 is 13 residues long. The CDR3 bases are TGTGCCAGCCAGGGACAGTCAAATGAAAAACTGTTTTTT. Translating it yields CASQGQSNEKLFF.

The V call is TRBV6-1, the J call TRBJ1-1; the D is unclear. This CDR3 has 18 residues. In germline, CDR1 is MNHNS, CDR2 SASEGT. V lost 2 bases and J 6 bases, leaving 25 bases between the germline ends. The CDR3 sequence: CASSEYIVIKGSSAEAFF. DNA for the CDR3: TGTGCCAGCAGTGAATATATTGTGATTAAAGGGAGTTCCGCTGAAGCTTTCTTT.

This chain uses TRBV7-9 with TRBJ2-7; TRBD2 matches at 11 bases. Trimming at V came to 1 base and at J to 2 bases, leaving 1 base not matched to a gene. Germline V gene data show CDR1 as SEHNR and CDR2 as FQNEAQ (reference sequence). This CDR3 region has 15 residues. The CDR3, as DNA: TGTGCCAGCAGCTTAGAGGGACTAGCGGCCTACGAGCAGTACTTC. Translated, it gives CASSLEGLAAYEQYF.

The chain couples TRBV5-5 to TRBJ1-1, with 7 positions matching TRBD1. The trim removed 1 base at V and 7 bases at J, leaving 10 bases unmatched. The CDR3 has 15 residues. The germline gives CDR1 SGHKS, CDR2 YYEKEE (reference sequence). CDR3: CASSLRPQGTVEAFF. The CDR3 nucleotides read TGTGCCAGCAGCTTGAGGCCACAGGGGACGGTTGAAGCTTTCTTT.